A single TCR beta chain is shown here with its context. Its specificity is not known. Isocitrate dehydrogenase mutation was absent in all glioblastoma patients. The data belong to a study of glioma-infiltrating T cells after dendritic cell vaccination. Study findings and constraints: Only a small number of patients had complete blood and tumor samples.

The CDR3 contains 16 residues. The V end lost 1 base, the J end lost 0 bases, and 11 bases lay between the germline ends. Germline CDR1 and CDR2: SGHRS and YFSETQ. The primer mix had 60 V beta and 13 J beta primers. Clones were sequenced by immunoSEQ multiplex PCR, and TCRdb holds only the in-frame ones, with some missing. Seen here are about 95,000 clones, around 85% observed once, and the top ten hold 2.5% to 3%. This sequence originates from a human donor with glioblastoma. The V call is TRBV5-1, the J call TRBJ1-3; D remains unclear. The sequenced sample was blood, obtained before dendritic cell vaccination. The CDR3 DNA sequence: TGCGCCAGCAGCTTGCCAGACTTAAGCTCTGGAAACACCATATATTTT. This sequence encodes CASSLPDLSSGNTIYF.